One sample yielded the 31 T cell receptor beta chains listed below, sequenced in a study of Graves' ophthalmopathy and Graves' hyperthyroidism. RNA served as the template for amplifying TCR beta CDR3 regions. The authors performed first-round RT-PCR with HTBI primers and then a second-round multiplex PCR. MiXCR was run by TCRdb on the multiplex PCR reads, yielding one entry per CDR3 protein. The data hold over a million distinct CDR3 sequences, with approximately 35% observed a single time. Specimen: peripheral blood or thyroid tissue (not recorded which). The receptor set was obtained from an adult man with Graves' hyperthyroidism.

V usage is TRBV5-1 and J usage is TRBJ2-5, with a possible D match to TRBD1 (8 bases). Germline CDR1 and CDR2: SGHRS and YFSETQ. The CDR3 extends over 20 amino acids. V was clipped by 3 bases and J by 5 bases, with 32 bases between them. The CDR3 loop is CASSSKKTGGWSGISETQYF. The CDR3 nucleotides read TGCGCCAGCAGCTCAAAGAAAACAGGGGGATGGAGCGGGATCTCGGAGACCCAGTACTTC. Full variable domain (outside the CDR3, taken from reference TRBV5-1 and TRBJ2-5): KAGVTQTPRYLIKTRGQQVTLSCSPISGHRSVSWYQQTPGQGLQFLFEYFSETQRNKGNFPGRFSGRQFSNSRSEMNVSTLELGDSALYLCASSSKKTGGWSGISETQYFGPGTRLLVL.

V and J are TRBV10-3 and TRBJ1-1; 8 bases line up with TRBD1. V lost 10 bases, J lost 4 bases, and 17 bases stayed unmatched. This CDR3 has 16 amino acids. CDR1 is ENHRY, CDR2 SYGVKD, per germline. DNA of the CDR3: TGTGCCAGCAGACGACAGGGGCTTTGGATGTCCACTGAAGCTTTCTTT. This encodes CASRRQGLWMSTEAFF.

This clonotype was recorded a few times. The chain employs TRBV24-1 and TRBJ1-2; D is perhaps TRBD1 (6 bases). The V end was cut by 2 bases, the J end by 3 bases, with 12 bases between. CDR3 length: 15 residues. Per germline, CDR1 KGHDR and CDR2 SFDVKD. The CDR3 region is CATSDSITGHYGYTF. The CDR3 nucleotides are TGTGCCACCAGTGATTCGATAACAGGGCACTATGGCTACACCTTC.

This clonotype was seen a single time. The V and J genes are TRBV7-8 and TRBJ1-4, with D uncertain. The CDR3 contains 16 residues. The germline V and J ends were trimmed by 4 bases and 0 bases, with 12 bases remaining between them. The V gene's germline CDR1 is SGHVS and CDR2 FQNEAQ. The CDR3 coding sequence is TGTGCCAGCAGCTCCCCCCGTGGGGCAACTAATGAAAAACTGTTTTTT. It encodes CASSSPRGATNEKLFF. Combining the CDR3 with reference TRBV7-8 and TRBJ1-4 gives the whole variable domain GAGVSQSPRYKVAKRGQDVALRCDPISGHVSLFWYQQALGQGPEFLTYFQNEAQLDKSGLPSDRFFAERPEGSVSTLKIQRTQQEDSAVYLCASSSPRGATNEKLFFGSGTQLSVL.

This clonotype has a count of ten or more. In nucleotides, the CDR3 is TGTGCCAGCAGCCTGACAGCGTACCAAGAGACCCAGTACTTC. Amino acid sequence: CASSLTAYQETQYF. The chain joins TRBV9 to TRBJ2-5, with a tentative D call TRBD1 (5 bases). The CDR3 loop spans 14 amino acids. Germline-derived CDR1 and CDR2 are SGDLS and YYNGEE. The V end was cut by 4 bases, the J end by 0 bases, with 10 bases between.

A few counts support this clonotype. With a much larger clone just one base away, this may be a read error. The chain couples TRBV12-3 or TRBV12-4 to TRBJ1-2; the D gene is possibly TRBD1 (5 bases). The CDR3 is made up of 10 amino acids. The CDR3 is CASSHTDSGF. For the CDR3, the DNA is TGTGCCAGCAGTCATACTGACAGTGGCTTC.

At least ten counts were recorded for this clonotype. Sequence at one end of the junction differs from germline and may be a read error. The chain is built from TRBV5-1 and TRBJ1-1; a weak D match, TRBD1 (6 bases). Per the germline V gene, CDR1 is SGHRS and CDR2 is YFSETQ. The CDR3 covers 14 residues. The CDR3 loop is CASSLGGENTEAFF. The CDR3 region has the DNA TGTGCCAGCAGCTTGGGGGGCGAGAACACTGAAGCTTTCTTT.

This clonotype was seen at least ten times. The V gene is TRBV7-2, the J gene TRBJ1-6, with 9 bases fitting TRBD1. Trimming at V came to 1 base and at J to 10 bases, leaving 14 bases not matched to a gene. CDR1 is SGHTA, CDR2 FQGNSA, per germline. The CDR3 spans 18 residues. The DNA for the CDR3 is TGTGCCAGCAGCTTAGGGGGACCCGGGACAGGGAGGCGATCACCCCTCCACTTT. This translates into CASSLGGPGTGRRSPLHF.

In this sample, this clonotype turned up many times. The chain carries TRBV2 and TRBJ2-2; no firm D call. V lost 0 bases and J lost 9, with 2 bases in between. The CDR3 runs to 11 residues. Germline assignment: CDR1 SNHLY and CDR2 FYNNEI. CDR3 bases: TGTGCCAGCAGTGAAGCGCGGGAGCTGTTTTTT. The encoded protein is CASSEARELFF.

The V and J genes are TRBV29-1 and TRBJ1-2; 7 positions agree with TRBD1. V was clipped by 5 bases and J by 1 base; unmatched bases: 7. The CDR3 totals 14 residues. The germline CDR1 and CDR2 sequences are SQVTM and ANQGSEA. CDR3 nucleotide sequence: TGCAGCGTTTCAGAGACAGGGCATAACTATGGCTACACCTTC. Protein product: CSVSETGHNYGYTF. Full variable domain (outside the CDR3, taken from reference TRBV29-1 and TRBJ1-2): SAVISQKPSRDICQRGTSLTIQCQVDSQVTMMFWYRQQPGQSLTLIATANQGSEATYESGFVIDKFPISRPNLTFSTLTVSNMSPEDSSIYLCSVSETGHNYGYTFGSGTRLTVV.

The chain recombines TRBV7-3 with TRBJ2-7, with a tentative D call TRBD2 (7 bases). V was clipped by 5 bases and J by 3 bases, with 14 bases between them. Germline V gives CDR1 SGHTA, CDR2 FQGTGA. CDR3 length: 14 amino acids. The CDR3 bases are TGTGCCAGCAGCGGGAGGGCCAGGGGCTACGAGCAGTACTTC. Translation gives CASSGRARGYEQYF.

The chain is built from TRBV2 and TRBJ2-2; 9 bases fit TRBD2. This CDR3 is 18 amino acids long. Trimming took 5 bases from V and 7 from J; bases not matched to a gene: 17. Germline-derived CDR1 and CDR2 are SNHLY and FYNNEI. CDR3 sequence: CASSPHRREGLTLGELFF. For the CDR3, the DNA is TGTGCCAGCAGTCCCCACCGGCGGGAGGGCCTTACCCTCGGGGAGCTGTTTTTT.

This rearrangement joins TRBV7-2 to TRBJ2-5, with no clear D. Trimming left V 5 bases short and J 7 bases short, with 11 bases between. Germline-derived CDR1 and CDR2 are SGHTA and FQGNSA. This CDR3 is built from 12 residues. CDR3 residues: CASSPLLGTQYF. CDR3 DNA: TGTGCCAGCAGCCCCCTTTTGGGGACCCAGTACTTC.

In this sample, this clonotype turned up a few times. The chain links TRBV9 to TRBJ2-1, with 11 nucleotides matching TRBD2. Germline-derived CDR1 and CDR2 are SGDLS and YYNGEE. With 4 bases clipped from V and 4 bases from J, the junction kept 7 bases outside the gene matches. The CDR3 covers 16 residues. The chain's CDR3 is CASSLGGTSGYNEQFF. The CDR3 region has the DNA TGTGCCAGCAGCTTAGGTGGGACTAGCGGATACAATGAGCAGTTCTTC.

This rearrangement joins TRBV28 to TRBJ2-7; TRBD2 agrees at 8 bases. Germline assignment: CDR1 MDHEN and CDR2 SYDVKM. The CDR3 extends over 15 amino acids. V was pared by 8 bases and J by 4 bases, with 13 bases of the junction left unmatched. In DNA form, the CDR3 reads TGTGCCAGCCGTCCCGGGACTAGTTTGAAATACGAGCAGTACTTC. Translated: CASRPGTSLKYEQYF. Full variable domain (outside the CDR3, taken from reference TRBV28 and TRBJ2-7): DVKVTQSSRYLVKRTGEKVFLECVQDMDHENMFWYRQDPGLGLRLIYFSYDVKMKEKGDIPEGYSVSREKKERFSLILESASTNQTSMYLCASRPGTSLKYEQYFGPGTRLTVT.

This clonotype was counted ten times or more. The chain links TRBV5-8 to TRBJ2-7, with TRBD1 matching over 7 bases. Per germline, CDR1 SGHTS and CDR2 YDEGEE. V lost 3 bases and J lost 6; bases outside the gene matches: 3. CDR3 length equals 12 residues. In nucleotides, the CDR3 is TGTGCCAGCAGCTCGGACAGGCTCGAGCAGTACTTC. Residues: CASSSDRLEQYF.

The rearrangement joins TRBV7-9 to TRBJ2-5; TRBD1 aligns across 7 bases. The V gene's germline CDR1 is SEHNR and CDR2 FQNEAQ (reference sequence). The CDR3 length is 13 residues. J lost 5 bases, V lost 4 bases, and 4 bases had no gene match. The CDR3 reads CASSWGQHETQYF. DNA for the CDR3: TGTGCCAGCAGCTGGGGACAGCATGAGACCCAGTACTTC.

Turning to this clonotype: Its ends do not fully match the called genes, so a read error is possible. The rearrangement joins TRBV7-9 to TRBJ1-3; D is unresolved. Germline loops: CDR1 SEHNR, CDR2 FQNEAQ (reference sequence). This CDR3 region has 14 residues. CDR3 protein: CASSLYGSRNTIYF. The CDR3 DNA follows: TGCGCCAGCAGCTTGTATGGTTCCAGAAACACCATATATTTT.

The rearrangement links TRBV10-2 to TRBJ2-7; TRBD2 agrees at 8 bases. V lost 6 bases to trimming and J lost 4 bases; unmatched junction nucleotides: 11. The germline V gene has CDR1 WSHSY and CDR2 SAAADI. This CDR3 is built from 15 residues. DNA of the CDR3: TGCGCCAGCAGCCAAGACCGGGGGGGCCTATACGAGCAGTACTTC. Encoded protein: CASSQDRGGLYEQYF.

On this clonotype: A read error may be the cause here, since a much bigger clone is one base away. The chain uses TRBV5-4 and TRBJ2-7; D is unclear. The CDR3 is 13 amino acids. Germline CDR1 SGHNT, CDR2 YYREEE (reference sequence). The CDR3 DNA reads TGTGTCAGCAGCCCCGAGTCGACGTACGAGCAGTACTTC. Translating gives CVSSPESTYEQYF.

This clonotype was observed a handful of times. This rearrangement joins TRBV20-1 to TRBJ1-3, with D uncertain. Between the trimmed V and J ends, which lost 6 bases and 0 bases, there was a span of 9 bases. Germline CDR1 and CDR2: DFQATT and SNEGSKA (reference sequence). This CDR3 has 13 residues. The CDR3 spells CSALAGSGNTIYF. CDR3 bases: TGCAGTGCCCTTGCGGGCTCTGGAAACACCATATATTTT.

This chain joins TRBV29-1 and TRBJ1-1; tentatively, D is TRBD1 (5 bases). The CDR3 length is 11 residues. The germline V and J ends were trimmed by 8 bases and 7 bases, with 14 bases remaining between them. Germline V gives CDR1 SQVTM, CDR2 ANQGSEA. This chain's CDR3 is CSLGRGDEAFF. The CDR3 DNA is TGCAGCTTAGGGCGGGGGGATGAAGCTTTCTTT.

This chain joins TRBV2 and TRBJ1-5; 9 nucleotides agree with TRBD1. With V trimmed by 1 base and J by 4 bases, 2 bases remained unmatched. The CDR3 has 15 amino acids. Germline loops: CDR1 SNHLY, CDR2 FYNNEI. The CDR3 loop is CASSEDRGRNQPQHF. In DNA, the CDR3 is TGTGCCAGCAGTGAAGACAGGGGGCGGAATCAGCCCCAGCATTTT.

Worth noting for this clonotype: A read error may produce the germline difference seen at one junction end. The V and J genes are TRBV12-3 or TRBV12-4 and TRBJ1-4; D is unresolved. The CDR3 loop spans 15 amino acids. CDR3 DNA: TGTGCCGGCAGTCCGAGCCGAGGGACTAATGAAAAACTGTTTTTT. It translates to CAGSPSRGTNEKLFF.

As concerns this clonotype: An end of the junction differs from the germline gene, which may be a read error. The V call is TRBV20-1, the J call TRBJ2-7, with TRBD2 identical over 8 bases. The CDR3 runs to 13 residues. Germline V gene lookup returns CDR1 DFQATT and CDR2 SNEGSKA (reference sequence). As DNA, the CDR3 is TGCAGTGCTAGAGAAGCGGGAGCGGGCGAGCGGTACTTC. Its protein is CSAREAGAGERYF.

This clonotype was seen repeatedly, ten times or more. The chain carries TRBV2 and TRBJ1-4; D gene ambiguous. CDR1 and CDR2 from the germline V gene are SNHLY and FYNNEI. Trimming shortened V by 4 bases and J by 8 bases, and 11 bases separated the two germline ends. This CDR3 has 13 residues. Written as DNA, the CDR3 is TGTGCCAGCAGTGCAGAGGCGGGGGAAAAACTGTTTTTT. Its translation: CASSAEAGEKLFF. The full variable domain, with the rest looked up from reference TRBV2 and TRBJ1-4, is EPEVTQTPSHQVTQMGQEVILRCVPISNHLYFYWYRQILGQKVEFLVSFYNNEISEKSEIFDDQFSVERPDGSNFTLKIRSTKLEDSAMYFCASSAEAGEKLFFGSGTQLSVL.

This clonotype appeared a few times. This chain connects TRBV20-1 to TRBJ2-2; either TRBD1 or TRBD2 may supply D (5 bases each). The CDR3 totals 15 residues. Germline CDR1 reads DFQATT; CDR2 reads SNEGSKA (reference sequence). Written as DNA, the CDR3 is TGCATGGGGGTTGATGGGTCCCGGGGCACCGGGGAGCTGTTTTTT. Its protein is CMGVDGSRGTGELFF.

This chain uses TRBV10-3 with TRBJ2-5; 9 nucleotides line up with TRBD1. The germline gives CDR1 ENHRY, CDR2 SYGVKD. Unmatched junction bases numbered 6, after V lost 11 bases and J lost 5 bases. The length of the CDR3 is 12 residues. The CDR3 protein is CAADRGEETQYF. CDR3 coding DNA: TGTGCCGCCGACAGGGGGGAGGAGACCCAGTACTTC.

Concerning this clonotype itself: A much larger clone lies a single base off, so this may be a read error. This chain links TRBV9 with TRBJ1-1; D gene ambiguous. V was pared by 0 bases and J by 3 bases, with 6 bases between. The CDR3 has 13 amino acids. Germline CDR1 SGDLS, CDR2 YYNGEE. The CDR3 DNA is TGTGCCAGCAGCGTAGGGATAGACACTGAAGCTTTCTTT. Its protein is CASSVGIDTEAFF.

V is TRBV24-1 and J is TRBJ1-2; D not certain. The CDR3 covers 12 residues. The germline V gene encodes CDR1 KGHDR and CDR2 SFDVKD. The ends were cut back, 9 bases at V and 6 bases at J, with 13 bases in the middle. The CDR3, as DNA: TGTGCCACCTGGACTTCCCGACATGGCTACACCTTC. Encoded protein: CATWTSRHGYTF.

The chain links TRBV20-1 to TRBJ2-5, with D possibly TRBD2 on 5 matching bases. Germline CDR1 is DFQATT and CDR2 is SNEGSKA (reference sequence). Trimming removed 3 bases at V and 5 bases at J, with 19 bases between. The CDR3 spans 15 residues. CDR3 sequence: CSASAVGEGYETQYF. Written as DNA, the CDR3 is TGCAGTGCTAGTGCCGTGGGAGAGGGTTATGAGACCCAGTACTTC.